This T cell receptor beta chain emerged from a study of control samples from healthy donors and cancer patients (dated by TCRdb to about 2020). This clone is a singleton in its sample. Its cognate antigen has yet to be identified. Within one base of it there is no much larger clone, and no base qualities were kept. The library came from the immunoSEQ multiplex PCR assay. TCRdb retrieved this table from immuneACCESS and kept in-frame rearrangements only. Not all clones are present; in checked studies, unresolved V genes account for under half, and no reason is known for the remainder. The sample data list tens of thousands of clones, and around 90% of these were observed just once. Together, the top ten hold 1.9% of the sample. Measured from the cysteine to the phenylalanine, the CDR3 is 12 residues long. Of all the DNA, just the CDR3 is kept, 36 bases in frame from base 1. CDR1 SNHLY and CDR2 FYNNEI were looked up in the germline V gene. V is pared back by 4 bases and J by 3 bases, with 6 bases lying between the germline termini.

The sequence derives from a woman aged 60-75 years with head and neck cancer. The chain links TRBV2 with TRBJ1-2; no D gene can be assigned with confidence. The sequenced material came from PBMCs. The CDR3 region: CASSAAYYGYTF. The nucleotides read TGTGCCAGCAGTGCAGCCTACTATGGCTACACCTTC.